Each of the 29 T cell receptor beta chains below was sequenced from the same sample in a study of T cell clones after liver transplantation. Produced via immunoSEQ multiplex PCR; TCRdb's table is partial and in-frame only. The sample holds around 15,000 clones, around 90% seen once. Sequences were derived from CD8+ T cells from blood, sampled before liver transplant. These receptors were obtained from a human donor who received a liver transplant.

The sample holds one count of this clone. The chain has TRBV7-6 and TRBJ1-2; D unresolved. Germline CDR1 SGHVS, CDR2 FNYEAQ. V lost 5 bases, J lost 4 bases, and 17 bases lay in between. The CDR3 is 15 residues long. Written as DNA, the CDR3 is TGTGCCAGCAGCAGCTGTCTTCGAAAGACCTATGGCTACACCTTC. This sequence encodes CASSSCLRKTYGYTF. Full variable domain (remainder filled in from reference TRBV7-6 and TRBJ1-2): GAGVSQSPRYKVTKRGQDVALRCDPISGHVSLYWYRQALGQGPEFLTYFNYEAQQDKSGLPNDRFSAERPEGSISTLTIQRTEQRDSAMYRCASSSCLRKTYGYTFGSGTRLTVV.

V usage is TRBV2 and J usage is TRBJ1-4, with 7 bases identical to TRBD1. This CDR3 has 15 amino acids. J lost 7 bases, V lost 6 bases, and 11 bases had no gene match. Per germline, CDR1 SNHLY and CDR2 FYNNEI. CDR3 nucleotides: TGTGCCAGCAGGCCGACAGGGAGGTATACTGAAAAACTGTTTTTT. This codes for CASRPTGRYTEKLFF.

The rearrangement links TRBV29-1 to TRBJ2-1; tentative D call: TRBD2 (6 bases). There are 18 residues in the CDR3. The V gene's germline CDR1 is SQVTM and CDR2 ANQGSEA. Trimming shortened V by 1 base and J by 4 bases, and 23 bases separated the two germline ends. The CDR3 is CSVEGYGSQQTSYNEQFF. The CDR3 region has the DNA TGCAGCGTTGAAGGGTACGGGAGCCAACAGACGTCTTACAATGAGCAGTTCTTC.

This clone counts as hyperexpanded. Other DNA sequences in the sample encode the same CDR3. The chain employs TRBV28 and TRBJ2-2, with D tentatively TRBD2 (6 bases). V lost 6 bases and J 5 bases, leaving 10 bases between the germline ends. This CDR3 has 13 residues. Germline CDR1 MDHEN, CDR2 SYDVKM. The CDR3 DNA reads TGTGCCAGCAGCCCGCGGGGTACCGGGGAGCTGTTTTTT. It encodes CASSPRGTGELFF. Complete variable domain (other parts from reference TRBV28 and TRBJ2-2): DVKVTQSSRYLVKRTGEKVFLECVQDMDHENMFWYRQDPGLGLRLIYFSYDVKMKEKGDIPEGYSVSREKKERFSLILESASTNQTSMYLCASSPRGTGELFFGEGSRLTVL.

The chain recombines TRBV15 with TRBJ1-1; 8 positions match TRBD1. This CDR3 spans 14 amino acids. The V gene's germline CDR1 is LNHNV and CDR2 YYDKDF (reference sequence). V trimming: 3 bases; J trimming: 8 bases; junction bases outside the gene matches: 8. CDR3 in DNA: TGTGCCACCAGCAGCCCCGGGACAGGCGGCGAAGCTTTCTTT. Its protein product is CATSSPGTGGEAFF.

This rearrangement joins TRBV27 to TRBJ1-1, with a tentative D call TRBD1 (6 bases). The V end was cut by 2 bases, the J end by 9 bases, with 10 bases between. The CDR3 has 12 amino acids. Germline-derived CDR1 and CDR2 are MNHEY and SMNVEV (reference sequence). CDR3 sequence: CASSLGGGKAFF. DNA for the CDR3: TGTGCCAGCAGTTTAGGCGGGGGCAAAGCTTTCTTT.

The rearrangement links TRBV27 to TRBJ2-5; TRBD1 aligns across 7 bases. Trimming at V came to 6 bases and at J to 5 bases, leaving 6 bases not matched to a gene. Germline V gene sequence: CDR1 MNHEY, CDR2 SMNVEV (reference sequence). CDR3 length equals 13 residues. Written as DNA, the CDR3 is TGTGCCAGCAGCCGACAGGGCTGGGAGACCCAGTACTTC. Translated: CASSRQGWETQYF.

The chain employs TRBV15 and TRBJ2-1; a weak D match, TRBD2 (6 bases). The CDR3 loop spans 16 amino acids. CDR1 is LNHNV and CDR2 is YYDKDF in the germline V gene (reference sequence). V was shortened by 5 bases and J by 6 bases, with 20 bases between the two germline ends. The CDR3 DNA sequence: TGTGCCACCAGCCGCCAGGGCGGGACCAATTTCAATGAGCAGTTCTTC. Its translation: CATSRQGGTNFNEQFF.

The chain recombines TRBV11-2 with TRBJ2-7, with D maybe TRBD2 (6 bases). This CDR3 contains 15 residues. Germline V gene data show CDR1 as SGHAT and CDR2 as FQNNGV. V lost 5 bases and J lost 3, with 17 bases in between. CDR3 region: CASSETSLGRYEQYF. The CDR3 nucleotides read TGTGCCAGCAGCGAAACTAGCTTGGGCCGCTACGAGCAGTACTTC.

The chain combines TRBV9 with TRBJ1-1; D not certain. The V gene's germline CDR1 is SGDLS and CDR2 YYNGEE. The V gene lost 4 bases and the J gene lost 1 base, with 11 bases spanning the gap. CDR3 size: 14 residues. CDR3 coding DNA: TGTGCCAGCAGCCCGGCAGGCGCGAACACTGAAGCTTTCTTT. Protein product: CASSPAGANTEAFF.

The V call is TRBV27, the J call TRBJ2-1; D is perhaps TRBD1 (6 bases). The CDR3 covers 14 residues. From germline, CDR1 is MNHEY and CDR2 SMNVEV (reference sequence). The ends were cut back, 3 bases at V and 4 bases at J, with 10 bases in the middle. The CDR3 DNA sequence: TGTGCCAGCAGTTTGGGACAACCATACAATGAGCAGTTCTTC. As protein: CASSLGQPYNEQFF.

This rearrangement joins TRBV11-2 to TRBJ2-5; a possible D gene is TRBD1 (6 bases). V shed 3 bases and J shed 0 bases, with 11 bases lying between them. The CDR3 has 15 amino acids. Germline CDR1 reads SGHAT; CDR2 reads FQNNGV. This CDR3 reads CASSFLYRDQETQYF. The CDR3 DNA sequence: TGTGCCAGCAGCTTTTTATACAGGGACCAAGAGACCCAGTACTTC.

This sequence joins TRBV13 and TRBJ1-1; D is perhaps TRBD1 (6 bases). Trimming shortened V by 3 bases and J by 1 base, and 9 bases separated the two germline ends. Germline V CDR1 and CDR2: PRHDT, FYEKMQ (reference sequence). The CDR3 is 14 residues long. CDR3 nucleotide sequence: TGTGCCAGCAGCTTGCAGGGACAGAACACTGAAGCTTTCTTT. It encodes CASSLQGQNTEAFF.

The chain couples TRBV9 to TRBJ2-7, with 9 bases identical to TRBD1. Germline CDR1 reads SGDLS; CDR2 reads YYNGEE. The CDR3 extends over 15 amino acids. With 3 bases clipped from V and 0 bases from J, the junction kept 4 bases outside the gene matches. The CDR3 DNA reads as TGTGCCAGCAGCGGGACAGGGGCTAGCTCCTACGAGCAGTACTTC. This sequence encodes CASSGTGASSYEQYF.

The V call is TRBV5-8, the J call TRBJ2-7, with no clear D. The V end lost 2 bases, the J end lost 0 bases, and 9 bases lay between the germline ends. Germline CDR1 SGHTS, CDR2 YDEGEE. This CDR3 spans 14 amino acids. CDR3 DNA: TGTGCCAGCAGCTTAGGAGACTCCTCCTACGAGCAGTACTTC. As protein: CASSLGDSSYEQYF.

The chain links TRBV4-1 to TRBJ2-7; D might be TRBD2 (5 bases). Trimming left V 2 bases short and J 6 bases short, with 23 bases between. The CDR3 runs to 17 residues. Germline V CDR1 and CDR2: MGHRA, YSYEKL. CDR3 DNA sequence: TGCGCCAGCAGCCAACCCTTGGGTGAGGGAAGGAGAACCGAGCAGTACTTC. Translation gives CASSQPLGEGRRTEQYF.

A few counts support this clone. The chain has TRBV6-5 and TRBJ2-7; D is uncertain. This CDR3 has 15 residues. Per germline, CDR1 MNHEY and CDR2 SVGAGI. Trimming stripped 5 bases from V and 2 bases from J, with 16 bases between. Written as DNA, the CDR3 is TGTGCCAGCAGTGCCAACATCCCCGCGGCCTACGAGCAGTACTTC. Amino acid sequence: CASSANIPAAYEQYF.

This chain links TRBV6-1 with TRBJ2-7; 11 positions match TRBD2. CDR1 is MNHNS, CDR2 SASEGT, per germline. V was clipped by 3 bases and J by 5 bases; unmatched bases: 9. The CDR3 runs 16 residues. This CDR3 is CASSERAGTSGDEQYF. The CDR3 DNA is TGTGCCAGCAGTGAGAGAGCCGGGACTAGCGGCGACGAGCAGTACTTC.

V usage is TRBV5-4 and J usage is TRBJ1-1, with 7 bases fitting TRBD1. The CDR3 covers 16 residues. CDR1 and CDR2 (germline): SGHNT, YYREEE (reference sequence). Trimming removed 8 bases from V and 4 bases from J; junction bases left unmatched: 17. CDR3 sequence: CASRSGLTGDGTEAFF. The CDR3 coding sequence is TGTGCCAGTAGGTCGGGCCTTACAGGGGATGGCACTGAAGCTTTCTTT. Full variable domain (outside the CDR3, taken from reference TRBV5-4 and TRBJ1-1): ETGVTQSPTHLIKTRGQQVTLRCSSQSGHNTVSWYQQALGQGPQFIFQYYREEENGRGNFPPRFSGLQFPNYSSELNVNALELDDSALYLCASRSGLTGDGTEAFFGQGTRLTVV.

The chain links TRBV4-3 to TRBJ2-1; D unresolved. The CDR3 runs 14 residues. Trimming removed 1 base at V and 4 bases at J, with 8 bases between. Per the germline V gene, CDR1 is LGHNA and CDR2 is YSLEER. The CDR3 nucleotides are TGCGCCAGCAGCCAAGGAGGCGTGTACAATGAGCAGTTCTTC. The encoded protein is CASSQGGVYNEQFF.

A single count supports this clone. This rearrangement joins TRBV27 to TRBJ2-1; tentative D call: TRBD1 (5 bases). This CDR3 has 14 amino acids. Trimming left V 2 bases short and J 10 bases short, with 15 bases between. Germline values: CDR1 MNHEY, CDR2 SMNVEV (reference sequence). CDR3 bases: TGTGCCAGCAGTTTAACCTCAGGGTTTCTCGAGCAGTTCTTC. The encoded protein is CASSLTSGFLEQFF.

The chain combines TRBV15 with TRBJ2-5, with 7 nucleotides matching TRBD2. Germline trimming cut 8 bases from V and 5 bases from J; bases unmatched to any gene: 23. The CDR3 length is 18 residues. Germline CDR1 is LNHNV and CDR2 is YYDKDF (reference sequence). This chain's CDR3 is CATHGGRGVSLGDETQYF. The CDR3 DNA follows: TGTGCCACCCACGGGGGGAGGGGCGTCTCTTTGGGTGATGAGACCCAGTACTTC.

The V gene is TRBV7-5, the J gene TRBJ2-7; the D call in the table, TRBD2, was not verified against the DNA. TRBV7-5 is a known pseudogene. CDR3 length: 15 amino acids. The CDR3: CVRSVFSGRAGEQYF. The DNA for the CDR3 is TGTGTCAGAAGCGTGTTTAGCGGGAGGGCCGGCGAGCAGTACTTC.

The chain couples TRBV27 to TRBJ2-5; a possible D gene is TRBD2 (7 bases). CDR3 size: 15 residues. V was cut by 3 bases and J by 5 bases, with 16 bases left in between. Germline-derived CDR1 and CDR2 are MNHEY and SMNVEV (reference sequence). The CDR3 loop reads CASSFFGGPGETQYF. DNA of the CDR3: TGTGCCAGCAGTTTCTTCGGGGGGCCGGGCGAGACCCAGTACTTC.

The rearrangement uses TRBV13 and TRBJ2-3, with D possibly TRBD1 on 5 matching bases. The CDR3 is 14 amino acids. The V gene lost 5 bases and the J gene lost 6 bases, with 15 bases spanning the gap. Germline CDR1 reads PRHDT; CDR2 reads FYEKMQ (reference sequence). Here the CDR3 reads CASSDRREPDTQYF. For the CDR3, the DNA is TGTGCCAGCAGCGACCGCAGGGAACCGGATACGCAGTATTTT.

This chain joins TRBV28 and TRBJ1-2; D is ambiguous. This CDR3 is built from 12 residues. Germline CDR1 MDHEN, CDR2 SYDVKM. Trimming removed 2 bases from V and 8 bases from J, with 9 bases in between. CDR3 residues: CASSLLRSGYTF. CDR3 nucleotide sequence: TGTGCCAGCAGTTTACTCAGGAGCGGCTACACCTTC.

The chain recombines TRBV7-9 with TRBJ2-1; 14 bases match TRBD2. Germline CDR1 reads SEHNR; CDR2 reads FQNEAQ (reference sequence). The CDR3 runs to 17 residues. Trimming cost V 4 bases and J 4 bases; bases outside gene matches: 6. The DNA for the CDR3 is TGTGCCAGCAGCTCAACCGGGACTAGCGGGAGATACAATGAGCAGTTCTTC. It yields the protein CASSSTGTSGRYNEQFF.

V is TRBV2 and J is TRBJ2-1; a weak D match, TRBD2 (6 bases). Trimming left V 1 base short and J 2 bases short, with 12 bases between. The CDR3 loop spans 16 amino acids. From germline, CDR1 is SNHLY and CDR2 FYNNEI. DNA for the CDR3: TGTGCCAGCAGTGAAGACCGGGAGTGGACCTACAATGAGCAGTTCTTC. Protein: CASSEDREWTYNEQFF.

The genes are TRBV4-2 and TRBJ2-1; 11 nucleotides align to TRBD2. Germline CDR1 is LGHNA and CDR2 is YNFKEQ. This CDR3 spans 16 amino acids. Losses at the gene ends were 3 bases for V and 3 bases for J; bases not matched to a gene: 4. CDR3 nucleotide sequence: TGTGCCAGCAGCCAGGCGACTAGCGGGATCTACAATGAGCAGTTCTTC. Amino acids: CASSQATSGIYNEQFF.